The 27 T cell receptor beta chains below all came from one sample that was sequenced in a study of chemoradiotherapy in HPV16-positive cancers. Assay used: immunoSEQ multiplex PCR; TCRdb lists only in-frame clones, some missing. The top ten clones hold 2.5% to 3.5% of a sample with about 32,000 clones, 89% of them seen once. The sequences come from blood, collected from a patient who underwent chemoradiotherapy. All receptors derive from a human donor with HPV-associated anogenital cancer.

The DNA for the CDR3 is TGTGCCAGCGTCGGGCGGGGCACAGATACGCAGTATTTT. This encodes CASVGRGTDTQYF. V gene TRBV6-4 combines with J gene TRBJ2-3; perhaps TRBD2 as D (5 bases). Trimming stripped 8 bases from V and 1 base from J, with 10 bases between. The CDR3 runs 13 residues. Germline-derived CDR1 and CDR2 are MRHNA and SNTAGT.

V and J are TRBV18 and TRBJ2-3; the D gene is possibly TRBD2 (6 bases). The CDR3 loop spans 13 amino acids. V lost 6 bases and J 2 bases, leaving 9 bases between the germline ends. Germline V gene lookup returns CDR1 KGHSH and CDR2 LQKENI. As DNA, the CDR3 is TGTGCCAGCTCGGGGAGGCTCACAGATACGCAGTATTTT. Translating gives CASSGRLTDTQYF.

V usage is TRBV4-1 and J usage is TRBJ1-1, with D tentatively TRBD1 (6 bases). Germline V gene data show CDR1 as MGHRA and CDR2 as YSYEKL. The CDR3 consists of 14 residues. V shed 3 bases and J shed 4 bases, with 12 bases lying between them. CDR3 sequence reads: CASSQAGAGTEAFF. Here the CDR3 DNA reads TGCGCCAGCAGCCAGGCGGGGGCTGGCACTGAAGCTTTCTTT.

The chain couples TRBV6-9 to TRBJ1-2, with 9 bases aligning to TRBD1. The CDR3 has 16 amino acids. The germline V gene encodes CDR1 MNHGY and CDR2 SVAAGI. J lost 4 bases, V lost 0 bases, and 6 bases had no gene match. In DNA, the CDR3 is TGTGCCAGCAGTTATTCGATGGACAGGGGACTCTATGGCTACACCTTC. It specifies CASSYSMDRGLYGYTF.

The chain has TRBV5-6 and TRBJ1-2; 7 nucleotides agree with TRBD1. V lost 4 bases and J lost 1; bases outside the gene matches: 7. CDR3 length: 15 residues. Germline V lookup: CDR1 SGHDT, CDR2 YYEEEE. The CDR3 DNA is TGTGCCAGCAGCAAGACCAGGGGGGATAACTATGGCTACACCTTC. This encodes CASSKTRGDNYGYTF.

This rearrangement joins TRBV30 to TRBJ1-2, with unresolved D. Between the trimmed V and J ends, which lost 1 base and 5 bases, there was a span of 5 bases. The germline V gene encodes CDR1 GTSNPN and CDR2 SVGIG (reference sequence). The CDR3 is 11 residues long. In DNA form, the CDR3 reads TGTGCCTGGAGTGGATCATATGGCTACACCTTC. Translating gives CAWSGSYGYTF.

This clone was picked up one time. This chain uses TRBV15 with TRBJ1-2; unclear D gene. This CDR3 comprises 12 residues. Trimming removed 1 base from V and 5 bases from J, with 5 bases in between. The germline gives CDR1 LNHNV, CDR2 YYDKDF (reference sequence). The CDR3 nucleotides read TGTGCCACCAGCAGAGCGGGTTATGGCTACACCTTC. Protein sequence: CATSRAGYGYTF.

CDR3 bases: TGCGCCAGCAGCTCAAGGGTACAGGGAAACTACGAGCAGTACTTC. Translated: CASSSRVQGNYEQYF. This chain uses TRBV5-1 with TRBJ2-7; D is possibly TRBD1 (6 bases). Germline-derived CDR1 and CDR2 are SGHRS and YFSETQ. V was clipped by 3 bases and J by 3 bases, with 16 bases between them. The CDR3 covers 15 residues.

The chain recombines TRBV5-1 with TRBJ2-2; 7 bases match TRBD2. Germline V gene sequence: CDR1 SGHRS, CDR2 YFSETQ. V was pared by 0 bases and J by 1 base, with 3 bases of the junction left unmatched. The CDR3 covers 16 residues. The CDR3: CASSLESSGNTGELFF. Here the CDR3 DNA reads TGCGCCAGCAGCTTGGAGTCTAGCGGGAACACCGGGGAGCTGTTTTTT.

This rearrangement joins TRBV6-1 to TRBJ1-2; weak D call: TRBD1 (6 bases). Germline lookup yields CDR1 MNHNS and CDR2 SASEGT. Trimming shortened V by 2 bases and J by 6 bases, and 13 bases separated the two germline ends. This CDR3 is 14 amino acids long. CDR3: CASSERFRGDGYTF. The CDR3 region has the DNA TGTGCCAGCAGTGAAAGGTTCAGGGGAGATGGCTACACCTTC.

V gene TRBV4-3 combines with J gene TRBJ2-7, with a tentative D call TRBD1 (6 bases). V dropped 1 base and J dropped 3 bases, with 7 bases sitting between them. The CDR3 extends over 13 amino acids. Germline CDR1 is LGHNA and CDR2 is YSLEER. CDR3 nucleotides: TGCGCCAGCAGCCAAGTAGGGGGCTACGAGCAGTACTTC. Translated: CASSQVGGYEQYF.

CDR3 protein: CASSLVGLTHNEQFF. The DNA of the CDR3 is TGTGCCAGCAGCTTGGTTGGGCTGACCCACAATGAGCAGTTCTTC. J is TRBJ2-1 and V is TRBV5-4; D unresolved. The CDR3 loop spans 15 amino acids. V lost 0 bases to trimming and J lost 5 bases, with 12 bases between them. Germline CDR1 SGHNT, CDR2 YYREEE (reference sequence). Complete variable domain (other parts from reference TRBV5-4 and TRBJ2-1): ETGVTQSPTHLIKTRGQQVTLRCSSQSGHNTVSWYQQALGQGPQFIFQYYREEENGRGNFPPRFSGLQFPNYSSELNVNALELDDSALYLCASSLVGLTHNEQFFGPGTRLTVL.

The DNA for the CDR3 is TGTGCCAGCAGCCCCCCCCCGGGGGCCAAGTACGAAAAACTGTTTTTT. Its translation: CASSPPPGAKYEKLFF. J is TRBJ1-4 and V is TRBV21-1. TRBV21-1 is listed as a pseudogene. CDR3 size: 16 residues.

V usage is TRBV27 and J usage is TRBJ2-1; maybe TRBD2 (5 bases). Trimming took 2 bases from V and 3 from J, leaving 11 bases between them. The CDR3 loop spans 15 amino acids. Germline values: CDR1 MNHEY, CDR2 SMNVEV (reference sequence). In DNA, the CDR3 is TGTGCCAGCAGTTTAGGTGGGAGTAGCTACAATGAGCAGTTCTTC. Protein sequence: CASSLGGSSYNEQFF.

This chain uses TRBV25-1 with TRBJ2-1; 9 bases map to TRBD2. The CDR3 has 18 residues. Germline-derived CDR1 and CDR2 are MGHDK and SYGVNS. V lost 0 bases, J lost 5 bases, and 11 bases stayed unmatched. In DNA form, the CDR3 reads TGTGCCAGCAGTGAATATGTGAGGGGGACTAGCTATAACAATGAGCAGTTCTTC. It yields the protein CASSEYVRGTSYNNEQFF.

The chain employs TRBV13 and TRBJ1-3, with D maybe TRBD1 (6 bases). V lost 5 bases and J 2 bases, leaving 10 bases between the germline ends. Germline CDR1 and CDR2: PRHDT and FYEKMQ (reference sequence). The CDR3 covers 14 residues. CDR3 protein: CASSRDRTGNTIYF. The CDR3, as DNA: TGTGCCAGCAGCCGAGACAGGACTGGAAACACCATATATTTT.

The CDR3 DNA reads as TGCGCCAGCAGCCCCCCGGGACTCACAGATACGCAGTATTTT. This sequence encodes CASSPPGLTDTQYF. The V gene is TRBV5-1, the J gene TRBJ2-3, with D maybe TRBD2 (6 bases). Germline V gene data show CDR1 as SGHRS and CDR2 as YFSETQ. The CDR3 has 14 residues. Trimming removed 4 bases at V and 2 bases at J, with 11 bases between.

V is TRBV7-9 and J is TRBJ2-7; TRBD2 matches 9 bases. The junction had 6 bases not matched to a gene; V was cut back by 1 base and J by 2 bases. Germline-derived CDR1 and CDR2 are SEHNR and FQNEAQ (reference sequence). The CDR3 is 16 residues long. For the CDR3, the DNA is TGTGCCAGCAGCTTAGTGGTTAGCGGGGGCCCCTACGAGCAGTACTTC. Translated, it gives CASSLVVSGGPYEQYF.

This chain uses TRBV7-3 with TRBJ1-5; D gene ambiguous. V was cut by 0 bases and J by 8 bases, with 14 bases left in between. Germline CDR1 and CDR2: SGHTA and FQGTGA. There are 15 residues in the CDR3. CDR3: CASSLTGGPGEPQHF. CDR3 bases: TGTGCCAGCAGCTTAACTGGAGGGCCCGGGGAGCCCCAGCATTTT.

The CDR3 reads CASKGGSVSYNEQFF. CDR3 nucleotide sequence: TGTGCCAGTAAAGGCGGGAGTGTCTCCTACAATGAGCAGTTCTTC. The chain has TRBV19 and TRBJ2-1, with TRBD2 matching over 7 bases. Germline CDR1 and CDR2: LNHDA and SQIVND (reference sequence). V was clipped by 7 bases and J by 0 bases; unmatched bases: 6. The CDR3 is 15 amino acids.

The V gene is TRBV5-1, the J gene TRBJ2-7, with D perhaps given as TRBD1 or TRBD2 (5 bases each). The CDR3 totals 13 residues. Germline V CDR1 and CDR2: SGHRS, YFSETQ. The V end was cut by 0 bases, the J end by 6 bases, with 10 bases between. In DNA form, the CDR3 reads TGCGCCAGCAGCTTGGGCAGGGAGTCCGAGCAGTACTTC. Amino acid sequence: CASSLGRESEQYF.

The chain carries TRBV7-8 and TRBJ1-6, with a weak D call TRBD1 (5 bases). CDR1 and CDR2 from the germline V gene are SGHVS and FQNEAQ. This CDR3 comprises 17 residues. V shed 0 bases and J shed 4 bases, with 13 bases lying between them. For the CDR3, the DNA is TGTGCCAGCAGCTTAGCGAGGTGGGGCCTTTATAATTCACCCCTCCACTTT. Protein sequence: CASSLARWGLYNSPLHF.

The chain employs TRBV18 and TRBJ1-1; D uncertain. This CDR3 has 13 residues. Germline V CDR1 and CDR2: KGHSH, LQKENI. The V and J ends lost 6 bases and 3 bases respectively, with 11 bases between them. CDR3 amino acids: CASSPRRDTEAFF. The CDR3, as DNA: TGTGCCAGCTCTCCCCGGAGGGACACTGAAGCTTTCTTT.

The chain links TRBV7-9 to TRBJ2-2; unclear D gene. Germline V CDR1 and CDR2: SEHNR, FQNEAQ (reference sequence). The CDR3 is made up of 14 amino acids. V dropped 2 bases and J dropped 3 bases, with 7 bases sitting between them. CDR3 region: CASSLLRDTGELFF. The DNA for the CDR3 is TGTGCCAGCAGCTTACTCAGAGACACCGGGGAGCTGTTTTTT.

The chain carries TRBV7-2 and TRBJ1-1; maybe TRBD1 (6 bases). Germline V gene sequence: CDR1 SGHTA, CDR2 FQGNSA. The CDR3 is 13 amino acids. V was shortened by 3 bases and J by 8 bases, with 13 bases between the two germline ends. The DNA of the CDR3 is TGTGCCAGCAGCTTGGATAGGGGGTCCGAAGCTTTCTTT. Its translation is CASSLDRGSEAFF.

This chain links TRBV7-2 with TRBJ1-6, with D uncertain. The V end lost 5 bases, the J end lost 7 bases, and 9 bases lay between the germline ends. This CDR3 is built from 13 residues. Germline V lookup: CDR1 SGHTA, CDR2 FQGNSA. CDR3 in DNA: TGTGCCAGCAGCCCCACCCTGAATTCACCCCTCCACTTT. Amino acid sequence: CASSPTLNSPLHF.

V and J are TRBV7-2 and TRBJ2-2, with D hard to call. This CDR3 spans 15 amino acids. V gave up 2 bases and J gave up 1 base, with 8 bases separating them. Per germline, CDR1 SGHTA and CDR2 FQGNSA. The CDR3 sequence: CASSLTRRNTGELFF. CDR3 DNA sequence: TGTGCCAGCAGCTTAACAAGGCGGAACACCGGGGAGCTGTTTTTT.